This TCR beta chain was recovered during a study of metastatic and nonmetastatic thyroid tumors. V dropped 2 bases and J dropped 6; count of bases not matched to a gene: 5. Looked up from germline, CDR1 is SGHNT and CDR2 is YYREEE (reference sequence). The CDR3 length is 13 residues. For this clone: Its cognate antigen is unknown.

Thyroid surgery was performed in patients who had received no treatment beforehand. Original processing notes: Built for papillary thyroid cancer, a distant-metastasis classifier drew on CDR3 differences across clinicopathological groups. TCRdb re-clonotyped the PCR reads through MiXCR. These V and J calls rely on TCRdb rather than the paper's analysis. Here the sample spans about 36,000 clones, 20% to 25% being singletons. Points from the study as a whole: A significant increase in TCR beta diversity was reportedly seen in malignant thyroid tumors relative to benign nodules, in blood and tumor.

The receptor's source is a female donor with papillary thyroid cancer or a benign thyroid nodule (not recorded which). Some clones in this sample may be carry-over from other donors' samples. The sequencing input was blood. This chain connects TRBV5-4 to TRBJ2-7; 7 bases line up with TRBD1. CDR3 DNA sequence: TGTGCCAGCAGCTTACAGGGGTTAGGCGAGCAGTACTTC. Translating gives CASSLQGLGEQYF.